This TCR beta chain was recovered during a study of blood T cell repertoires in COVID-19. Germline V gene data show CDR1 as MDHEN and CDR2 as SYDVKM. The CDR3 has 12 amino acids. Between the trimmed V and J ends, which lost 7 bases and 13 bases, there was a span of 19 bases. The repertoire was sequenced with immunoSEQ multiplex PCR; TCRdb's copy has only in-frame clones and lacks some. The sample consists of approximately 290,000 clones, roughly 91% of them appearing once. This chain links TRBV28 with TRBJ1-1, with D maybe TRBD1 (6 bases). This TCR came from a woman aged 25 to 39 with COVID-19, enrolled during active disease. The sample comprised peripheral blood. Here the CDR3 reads CASTTQGIPSFF. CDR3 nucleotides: TGTGCCAGCACCACTCAGGGGATTCCAAGTTTCTTT.